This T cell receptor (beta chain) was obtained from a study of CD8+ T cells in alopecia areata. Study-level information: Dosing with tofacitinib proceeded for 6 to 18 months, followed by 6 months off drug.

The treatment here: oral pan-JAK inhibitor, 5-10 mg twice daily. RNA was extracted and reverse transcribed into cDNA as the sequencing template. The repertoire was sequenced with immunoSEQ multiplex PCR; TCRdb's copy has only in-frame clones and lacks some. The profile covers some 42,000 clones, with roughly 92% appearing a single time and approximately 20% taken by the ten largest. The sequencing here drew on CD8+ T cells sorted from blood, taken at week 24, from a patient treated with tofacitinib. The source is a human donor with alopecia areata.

In DNA form, the CDR3 reads TGTGCCAGCAGTTACGGGACAGAGTACGAGCAGTACTTC. The encoded protein is CASSYGTEYEQYF. This rearrangement joins TRBV27 to TRBJ2-7, with 7 bases aligning to TRBD1. The CDR3 spans 13 residues. Germline V lookup: CDR1 MNHEY, CDR2 SMNVEV (reference sequence). J gave up 4 bases and V 4 bases, and 4 bases lay outside the gene matches.